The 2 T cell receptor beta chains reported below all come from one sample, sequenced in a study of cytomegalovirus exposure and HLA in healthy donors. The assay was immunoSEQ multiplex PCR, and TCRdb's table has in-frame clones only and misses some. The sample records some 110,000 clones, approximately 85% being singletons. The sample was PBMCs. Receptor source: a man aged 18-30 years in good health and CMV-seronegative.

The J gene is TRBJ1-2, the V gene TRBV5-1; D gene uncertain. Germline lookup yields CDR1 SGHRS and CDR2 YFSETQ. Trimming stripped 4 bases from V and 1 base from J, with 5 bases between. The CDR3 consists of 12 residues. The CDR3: CASSEGNYGYTF. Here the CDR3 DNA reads TGCGCCAGCAGCGAGGGTAACTATGGCTACACCTTC.

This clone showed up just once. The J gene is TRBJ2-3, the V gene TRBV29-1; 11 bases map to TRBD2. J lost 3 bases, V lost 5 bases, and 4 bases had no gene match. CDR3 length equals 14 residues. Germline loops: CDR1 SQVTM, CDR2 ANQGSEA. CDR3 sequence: CSVTSGSATDTQYF. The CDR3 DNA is TGCAGCGTTACTAGCGGGAGTGCGACAGATACGCAGTATTTT.